Only a few counts were recorded for the clone carrying this T cell receptor (beta chain). Its specificity is not known. The sample is drawn from a study of identical twins. TCRdb fed the 5' RACE reads into MiXCR, producing one record per CDR3 protein. The repertoire consists of about 470,000 distinct CDR3 sequences, with around 24% occurring once and the leading ten covering 2.9%. Findings and caveats of the study: Beta out-of-frame twin sharing showed a weaker excess.

The germline gives CDR1 SGHAT, CDR2 FQNNGV. V trimming: 5 bases; J trimming: 5 bases; junction bases outside the gene matches: 16. The CDR3 loop spans 18 amino acids. These sequences were also reported in another study, on T cells expressing NK-cell markers.

Specimen: CD4+ T cells sorted from blood. The origin of this receptor is a woman aged 18-35 years in good health. The J gene is TRBJ2-5, the V gene TRBV11-2, with TRBD2 matching 11 bases. Here the CDR3 reads CASSPQRVAGGLWETQYF. CDR3 nucleotide sequence: TGTGCCAGCAGCCCCCAAAGGGTAGCGGGGGGGCTTTGGGAGACCCAGTACTTC.